This TCR beta chain is from a study of blood T cell repertoires in COVID-19. The CDR3 runs to 13 residues. Trimming left V 3 bases short and J 5 bases short, with 11 bases between. Here immunoSEQ multiplex PCR was the method, and the copy in TCRdb shows in-frame clones only, minus some. The data hold approximately 270,000 clones, with approximately 83% observed a single time. This clonotype originated in a young woman who had recovered from COVID-19. This rearrangement joins TRBV12-3 or TRBV12-4 to TRBJ2-7; D may be TRBD2 (6 bases). Sequencing was done on a sample of PBMCs or T cells enriched from blood (not recorded which). CDR3 sequence (DNA): TGTGCCAGCAGTTTCGGCAGGAGGGACGAGCAGTACTTC. It yields the protein CASSFGRRDEQYF.